This T cell receptor (beta chain) was obtained from a study of blood T cells in healthy people across ages. In this sample, this clonotype turned up many times. It was with a sample-barcoded 5' primer and a J-beta primer mix that a second PCR of about 7 to 12 cycles was run. One entry per CDR3 protein results from TCRdb running MiXCR on the 5' RACE reads. Counted here are more than 750,000 distinct CDR3 sequences, approximately 32% occurring once; the ten biggest clones make up about a tenth. From germline, CDR1 is SGHTA and CDR2 FQGNSA. V lost 5 bases and J lost 4, with 11 bases in between. CDR3 length: 13 residues. These data were also filed under a second study, of T cells of mothers and their children.

Sequencing was done on a sample of blood. The receptor was isolated from a woman aged 35 to 49 in good health. The V gene is TRBV7-2, the J gene TRBJ1-2; D remains unclear. The DNA of the CDR3 is TGTGCCAGCAGCCAACGTTCCGCCTATGGCTACACCTTC. This gives the protein CASSQRSAYGYTF.